This T cell receptor (beta chain) was obtained from a study of CD8 T cells in Susac syndrome. The study, taken as a whole, reports: The study's TCR sequencing and HLA analysis drew on a certain number of individuals. That number was acknowledged as relatively small.

It was negative isolation that provided the CD8+ and CD4+ T cells, whereas TEMRA cells were enriched by FACS. About this clonotype itself: The antigen is unknown.

In germline, CDR1 is MDHEN, CDR2 SYDVKM. V was pared by 5 bases and J by 7 bases, with 14 bases between. The CDR3 totals 13 residues. The RNA, roughly 0.45 to 1 ug, was put through reverse transcription using random hexamers. immunoSEQ multiplex PCR amplified TCR beta CDR3 across 54 Vbeta, 13 Jbeta. TCRdb used MiXCR to reprocess the immunoSEQ multiplex PCR reads, holding one entry per CDR3 protein. The table has some 220,000 distinct CDR3 sequences, 95% seen once; the top ten hold less than 0.095%. The sequencing sample was made of CD4+ T cells from PBMCs. This rearrangement joins TRBV28 to TRBJ2-5; D gene unclear. This TCR derives from a human donor with multiple sclerosis. DNA of the CDR3: TGTGCCAGCAGTCTCCGGGCCATCGGGACCCAGTACTTC. Translating gives CASSLRAIGTQYF.